This TCR beta chain comes out of a study of OX40 agonist ivuxolimab in advanced cancers. Study details: In this trial design, patients received ivuxolimab intravenously at 0.01 to 10 mg/kg every 2 weeks.

Germline-derived CDR1 and CDR2 are SQVTM and ANQGSEA. V was cut by 7 bases and J by 0 bases, with 9 bases left in between. The CDR3 covers 13 residues. Turning to this clone: The antigen is undetermined.

Clones were read by immunoSEQ multiplex PCR, and TCRdb kept only the in-frame ones, dropping some. The sample shows tens of thousands of clones, roughly 84% of them seen only once. Whole-study results and caveats: CD8+ T cells (on average) carried more expanded clones than CD4+ T cells.

The sequence came from an adult with an advanced solid tumor such as melanoma, head and neck, liver or kidney cancer. The sequenced sample was CD4+ or CD8+ T cells sorted from blood, obtained in a trial of the OX40 agonist ivuxolimab. V and J are TRBV29-1 and TRBJ2-2; D possibly corresponds to TRBD2 (6 bases). The CDR3 region has the DNA TGCAGCGCCGGGACTCCGAACACCGGGGAGCTGTTTTTT. Protein: CSAGTPNTGELFF.